This TCR beta chain is drawn from a study of blood T cell repertoires in COVID-19. Study summary: PBMCs, B-cell-depleted T cells, or T cells provided the cDNA or gDNA that made up the material.

Germline V gene data show CDR1 as SGHAT and CDR2 as FQNNGV. V gave up 0 bases and J gave up 9 bases, with 12 bases separating them. This CDR3 has 14 residues. This clone was counted a few times. Original processing notes: It was from reference gene primer amplification that nucleated cell counts were estimated. TCRdb's table, derived via immunoSEQ multiplex PCR, lists solely in-frame clones and lacks some. The V and J calls and clone size come from that table; D and trimming were worked out from the DNA. This sample has about 220,000 clones, with 88% found just once. Those enrolled, adults aged roughly 18 to 100 years, came from fewer than 25 US areas. Membership in each cohort depended on participant-reported clinical history.

The sequence derives from a woman in her forties or fifties with acute COVID-19. This chain connects TRBV11-2 to TRBJ2-1; D might be TRBD2 (5 bases). Material for sequencing was PBMCs or T cells enriched from blood (not recorded which). CDR3 residues: CASSLEGVGSEQFF. CDR3 DNA sequence: TGTGCCAGCAGCTTAGAAGGTGTGGGGAGTGAGCAGTTCTTC.